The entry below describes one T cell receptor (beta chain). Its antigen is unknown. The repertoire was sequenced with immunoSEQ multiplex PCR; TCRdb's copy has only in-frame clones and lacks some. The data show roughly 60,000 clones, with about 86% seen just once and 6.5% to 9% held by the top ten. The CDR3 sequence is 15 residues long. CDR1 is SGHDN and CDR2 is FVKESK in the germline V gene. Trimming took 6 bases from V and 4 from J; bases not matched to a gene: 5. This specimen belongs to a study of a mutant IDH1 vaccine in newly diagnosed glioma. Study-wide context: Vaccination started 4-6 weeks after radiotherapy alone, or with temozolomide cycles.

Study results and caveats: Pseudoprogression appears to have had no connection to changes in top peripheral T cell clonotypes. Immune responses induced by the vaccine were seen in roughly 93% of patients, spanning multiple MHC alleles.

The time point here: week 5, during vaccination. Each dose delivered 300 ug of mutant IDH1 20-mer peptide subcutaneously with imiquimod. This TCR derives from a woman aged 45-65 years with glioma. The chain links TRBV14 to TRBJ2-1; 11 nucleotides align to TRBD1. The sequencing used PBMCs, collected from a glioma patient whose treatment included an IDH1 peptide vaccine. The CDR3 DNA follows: TGTGCCAGCAGTGTGGACAGGGGGCTATACAATGAGCAGTTCTTC. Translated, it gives CASSVDRGLYNEQFF.